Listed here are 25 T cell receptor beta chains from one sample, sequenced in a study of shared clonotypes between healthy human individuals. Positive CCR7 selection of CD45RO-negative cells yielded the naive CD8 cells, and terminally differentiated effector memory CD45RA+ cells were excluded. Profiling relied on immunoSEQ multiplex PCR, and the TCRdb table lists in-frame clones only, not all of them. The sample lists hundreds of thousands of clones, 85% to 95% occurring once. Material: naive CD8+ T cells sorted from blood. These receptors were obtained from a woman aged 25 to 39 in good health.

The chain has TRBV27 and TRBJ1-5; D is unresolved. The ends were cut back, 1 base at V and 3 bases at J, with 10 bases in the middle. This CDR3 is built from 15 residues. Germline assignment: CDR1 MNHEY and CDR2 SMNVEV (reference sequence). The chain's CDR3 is CASSLYTGLNQPQHF. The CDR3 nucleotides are TGTGCCAGCAGTTTATACACCGGACTCAATCAGCCCCAGCATTTT.

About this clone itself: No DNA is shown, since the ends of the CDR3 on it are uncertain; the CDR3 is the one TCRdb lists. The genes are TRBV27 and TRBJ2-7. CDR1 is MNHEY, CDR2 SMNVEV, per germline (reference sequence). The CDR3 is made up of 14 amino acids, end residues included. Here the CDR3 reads CASSLGTGGHEQYF.

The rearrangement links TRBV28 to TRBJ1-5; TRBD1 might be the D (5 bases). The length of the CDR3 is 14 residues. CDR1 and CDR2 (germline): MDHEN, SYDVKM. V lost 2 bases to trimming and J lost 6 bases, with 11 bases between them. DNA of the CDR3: TGTGCCAGCAGTTTACAACAGGTCCCTCAGCCCCAGCATTTT. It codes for CASSLQQVPQPQHF.

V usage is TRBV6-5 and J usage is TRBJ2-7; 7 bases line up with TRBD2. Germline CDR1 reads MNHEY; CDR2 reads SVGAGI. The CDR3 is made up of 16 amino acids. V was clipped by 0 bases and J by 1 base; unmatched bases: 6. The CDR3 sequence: CASSYSGGDRSYEQYF. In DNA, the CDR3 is TGTGCCAGCAGTTACTCTGGGGGGGATCGATCCTACGAGCAGTACTTC.

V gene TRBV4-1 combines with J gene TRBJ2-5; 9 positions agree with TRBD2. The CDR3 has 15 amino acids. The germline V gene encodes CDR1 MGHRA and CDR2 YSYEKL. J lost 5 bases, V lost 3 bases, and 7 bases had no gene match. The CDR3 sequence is CASSQGTSPRETQYF. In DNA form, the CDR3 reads TGCGCCAGCAGCCAGGGGACTAGCCCCCGTGAGACCCAGTACTTC.

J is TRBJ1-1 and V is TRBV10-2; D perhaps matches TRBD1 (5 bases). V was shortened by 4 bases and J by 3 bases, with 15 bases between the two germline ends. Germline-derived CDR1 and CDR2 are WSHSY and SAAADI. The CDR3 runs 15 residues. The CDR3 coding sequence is TGCGCCAGCAGTGGCCCGGGAGGGGTGGACACTGAAGCTTTCTTT. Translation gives CASSGPGGVDTEAFF.

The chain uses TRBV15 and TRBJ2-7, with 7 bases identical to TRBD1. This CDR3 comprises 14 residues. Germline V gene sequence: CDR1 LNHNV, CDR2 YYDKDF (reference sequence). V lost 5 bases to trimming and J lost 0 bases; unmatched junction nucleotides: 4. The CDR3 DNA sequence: TGTGCCACCAGCGATCGGGACAGCTCCTACGAGCAGTACTTC. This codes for CATSDRDSSYEQYF. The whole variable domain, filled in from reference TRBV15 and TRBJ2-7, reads DAMVIQNPRYQVTQFGKPVTLSCSQTLNHNVMYWYQQKSSQAPKLLFHYYDKDFNNEADTPDNFQSRRPNTSFCFLDIRSPGLGDTAMYLCATSDRDSSYEQYFGPGTRLTVT.

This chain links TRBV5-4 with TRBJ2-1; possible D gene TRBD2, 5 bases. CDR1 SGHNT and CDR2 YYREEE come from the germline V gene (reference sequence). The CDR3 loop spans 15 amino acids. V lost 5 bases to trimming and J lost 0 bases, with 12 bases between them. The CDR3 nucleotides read TGTGCCAGCAGTACCGGACTGGACTCCTACAATGAGCAGTTCTTC. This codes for CASSTGLDSYNEQFF.

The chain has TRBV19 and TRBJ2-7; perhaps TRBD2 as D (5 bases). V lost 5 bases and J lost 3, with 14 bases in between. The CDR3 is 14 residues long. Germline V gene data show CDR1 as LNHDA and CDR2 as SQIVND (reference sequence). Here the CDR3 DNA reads TGTGCCAGTAGTCTTTATGAGGGAGACTACGAGCAGTACTTC. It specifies CASSLYEGDYEQYF.

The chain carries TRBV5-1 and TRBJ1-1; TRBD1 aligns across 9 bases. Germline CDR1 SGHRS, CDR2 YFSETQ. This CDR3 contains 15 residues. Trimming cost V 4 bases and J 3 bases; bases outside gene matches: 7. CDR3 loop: CASSPRTGAYTEAFF. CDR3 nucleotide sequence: TGCGCCAGCAGCCCACGGACAGGGGCGTACACTGAAGCTTTCTTT. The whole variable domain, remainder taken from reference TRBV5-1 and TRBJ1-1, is KAGVTQTPRYLIKTRGQQVTLSCSPISGHRSVSWYQQTPGQGLQFLFEYFSETQRNKGNFPGRFSGRQFSNSRSEMNVSTLELGDSALYLCASSPRTGAYTEAFFGQGTRLTVV.

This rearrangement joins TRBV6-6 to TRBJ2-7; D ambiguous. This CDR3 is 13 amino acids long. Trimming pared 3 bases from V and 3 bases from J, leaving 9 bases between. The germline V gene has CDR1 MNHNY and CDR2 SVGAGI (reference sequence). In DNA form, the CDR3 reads TGTGCCAGCAGTTATGCAAGCCTCTACGAGCAGTACTTC. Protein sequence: CASSYASLYEQYF.

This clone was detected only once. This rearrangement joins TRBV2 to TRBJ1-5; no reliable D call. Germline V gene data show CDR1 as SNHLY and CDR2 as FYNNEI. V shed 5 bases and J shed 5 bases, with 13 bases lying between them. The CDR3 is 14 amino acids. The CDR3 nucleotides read TGTGCCAGCAGTTTACAAATCCCCCATCAGCCCCAGCATTTT. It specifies CASSLQIPHQPQHF.

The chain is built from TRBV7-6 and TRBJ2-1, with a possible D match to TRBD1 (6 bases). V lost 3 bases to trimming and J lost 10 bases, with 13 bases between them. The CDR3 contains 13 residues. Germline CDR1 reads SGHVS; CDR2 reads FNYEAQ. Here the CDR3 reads CASSFGQPEEQFF. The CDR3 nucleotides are TGTGCCAGCAGCTTCGGACAGCCCGAGGAGCAGTTCTTC.

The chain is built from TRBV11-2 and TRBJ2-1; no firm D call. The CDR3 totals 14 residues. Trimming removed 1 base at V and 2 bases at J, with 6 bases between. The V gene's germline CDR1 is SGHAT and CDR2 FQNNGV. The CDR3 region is CASSLGLAYNEQFF. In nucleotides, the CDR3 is TGTGCCAGCAGCTTAGGTCTGGCCTACAATGAGCAGTTCTTC.

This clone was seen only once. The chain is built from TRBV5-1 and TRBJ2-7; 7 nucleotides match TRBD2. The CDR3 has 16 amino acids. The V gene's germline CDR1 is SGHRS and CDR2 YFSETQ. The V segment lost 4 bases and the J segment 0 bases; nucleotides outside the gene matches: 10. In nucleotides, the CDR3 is TGCGCCAGCAGCCCGCTCACTAGCGTAGACTCCTACGAGCAGTACTTC. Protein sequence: CASSPLTSVDSYEQYF.

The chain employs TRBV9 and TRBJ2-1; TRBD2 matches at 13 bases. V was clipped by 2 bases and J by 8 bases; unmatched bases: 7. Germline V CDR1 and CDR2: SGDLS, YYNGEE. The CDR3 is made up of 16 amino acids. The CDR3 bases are TGTGCCAGCAGCGTTCGAGGGACTAGCGGGATTGATGAGCAGTTCTTC. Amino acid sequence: CASSVRGTSGIDEQFF.

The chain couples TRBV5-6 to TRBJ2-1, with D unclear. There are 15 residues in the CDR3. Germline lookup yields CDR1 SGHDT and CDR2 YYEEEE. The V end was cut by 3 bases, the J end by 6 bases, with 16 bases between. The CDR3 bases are TGTGCCAGCAGCTCAATGGACGGTTCTTTCAATGAGCAGTTCTTC. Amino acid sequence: CASSSMDGSFNEQFF.

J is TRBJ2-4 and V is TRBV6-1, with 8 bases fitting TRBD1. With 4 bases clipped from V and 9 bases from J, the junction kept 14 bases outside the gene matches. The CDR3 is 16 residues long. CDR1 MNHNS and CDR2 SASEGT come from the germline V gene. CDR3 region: CASSAWDRPQEGIQYF. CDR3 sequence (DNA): TGTGCCAGCAGTGCTTGGGACAGGCCTCAGGAGGGCATTCAGTACTTC.

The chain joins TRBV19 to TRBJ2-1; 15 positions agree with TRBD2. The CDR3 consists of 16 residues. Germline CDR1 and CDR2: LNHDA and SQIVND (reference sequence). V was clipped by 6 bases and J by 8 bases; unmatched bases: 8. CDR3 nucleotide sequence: TGTGCCAGTAGCACGGGACTAGCGGGAGGATTCGATGAGCAGTTCTTC. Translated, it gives CASSTGLAGGFDEQFF.

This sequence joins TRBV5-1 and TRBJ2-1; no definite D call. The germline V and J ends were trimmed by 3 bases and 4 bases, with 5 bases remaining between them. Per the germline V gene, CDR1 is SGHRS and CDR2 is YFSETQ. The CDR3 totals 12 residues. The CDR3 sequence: CASSYQYNEQFF. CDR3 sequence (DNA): TGCGCCAGCAGCTACCAGTACAATGAGCAGTTCTTC.

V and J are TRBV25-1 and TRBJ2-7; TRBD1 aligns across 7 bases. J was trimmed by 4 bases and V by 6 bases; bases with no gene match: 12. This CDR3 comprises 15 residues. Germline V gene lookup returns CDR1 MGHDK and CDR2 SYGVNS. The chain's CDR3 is CASSLRATGIYEQYF. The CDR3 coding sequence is TGTGCCAGCAGCCTGCGTGCGACAGGGATTTACGAGCAGTACTTC.

The CDR3 loop reads CSVKGGLTGELFF. The CDR3, as DNA: TGCAGCGTTAAGGGGGGTCTAACCGGGGAGCTGTTTTTT. The V gene is TRBV29-1, the J gene TRBJ2-2, with D perhaps TRBD1 or TRBD2 (6 bases each). The CDR3 has 13 amino acids. Trimming pared 5 bases from V and 5 bases from J, leaving 12 bases between. CDR1 is SQVTM, CDR2 ANQGSEA, per germline.

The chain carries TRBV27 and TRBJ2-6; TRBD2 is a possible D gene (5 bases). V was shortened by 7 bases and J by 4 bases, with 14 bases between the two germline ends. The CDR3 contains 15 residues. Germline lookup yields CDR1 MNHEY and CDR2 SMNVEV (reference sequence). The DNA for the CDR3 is TGTGCCAGCACCTCGGGATCAGCCGGGGCCAACGTCCTGACTTTC. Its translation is CASTSGSAGANVLTF.

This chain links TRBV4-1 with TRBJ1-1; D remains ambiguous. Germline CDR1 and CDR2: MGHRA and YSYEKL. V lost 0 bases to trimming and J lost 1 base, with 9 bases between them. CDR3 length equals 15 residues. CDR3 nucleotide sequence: TGCGCCAGCAGCCAAGATCGGGCGCCGAACACTGAAGCTTTCTTT. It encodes CASSQDRAPNTEAFF.

The CDR3 nucleotides read TGTGCCAGCAGCTTTCGGACTGCTGGAAACACCATATATTTT. This translates into CASSFRTAGNTIYF. The chain employs TRBV28 and TRBJ1-3; D remains ambiguous. Between the trimmed V and J ends, which lost 6 bases and 2 bases, there was a span of 11 bases. Looked up from germline, CDR1 is MDHEN and CDR2 is SYDVKM. This CDR3 spans 14 amino acids.